A selection of T cell receptor beta chains follows, all from one sample in a study of blood T cell repertoires in COVID-19. Produced via immunoSEQ multiplex PCR; TCRdb's table is partial and in-frame only. The data show 250,000 to 350,000 clones, with about 93% seen just once and 1.1% held by the top ten. The sample taken for sequencing was PBMCs or T cells enriched from blood (not recorded which). These receptor sequences come from a woman in her twenties or thirties who had recovered from COVID-19. The CDR3 runs from the conserved cysteine through the conserved F or W. D genes are given only for firm matches. Some rows mark clone size as missing; the rest say once, few, many or name a class of expanded clone.

TRBJ1-6 | NA | TRBV7-9 | TRBD1 | TGTGCCAGCAGCACAACCGGGACAGACAGGGTTAGGTCCTATAATTCACCCCTCCACTTT | CASSTTGTDRVRSYNSPLHF
TRBJ1-1 | NA | TRBV6-5 | NA | TGTGCCAGCAGCTGGACAGTGAACACTGAAGCTTTCTTT | CASSWTVNTEAFF
TRBJ2-3 | NA | TRBV28 | NA | TGTGCCAGCAGGCCACCCGGGACTCTCGATATCGATACGCAGTATTTT | CASRPPGTLDIDTQYF
TRBJ1-6 | NA | TRBV9 | TRBD1 | TGTGCCAGCAGCCCAGCCGGGACAGGGTATAATTCACCCCTCCACTTT | CASSPAGTGYNSPLHF
TRBJ2-2 | NA | TRBV27 | NA | TGTGCCAGCAGTTTAGTCGGGGGTGGGACCGGGGAGCTGTTTTTT | CASSLVGGGTGELFF
TRBJ1-3 | few | TRBV9 | TRBD1 | TGTGCCAGCAGCGGACAGGGGTCTGGAAACACCATATATTTT | CASSGQGSGNTIYF
TRBJ2-7 | NA | TRBV6-2/TRBV6-3 | NA | TGTGCCAGCAGTGGGGGGGGGCTCTACGAGCAGTACTTC | CASSGGGLYEQYF
TRBJ1-2 | NA | TRBV5-1 | TRBD1 | TGCGCCAGCAGGCCTGGACAGGAGGCCTATGGCTACACCTTC | CASRPGQEAYGYTF
TRBJ2-2 | once | TRBV10-3 | TRBD2 | TGTGCCACTAGCGGGAGTCGGGACACCGGGGAGCTGTTTTTT | CATSGSRDTGELFF
TRBJ2-2 | NA | TRBV11-2 | TRBD1 | TGTGCCAGCAGCAGACGAGGGACAGAAACTGTTCACACCGGGGAGCTGTTTTTT | CASSRRGTETVHTGELFF
TRBJ2-7 | NA | TRBV27 | NA | TGTGCCAGCATGCCCCTAACGGGAGCGGGCCACGAGCAGTACTTC | CASMPLTGAGHEQYF
TRBJ1-1 | NA | TRBV7-2 | TRBD1 | TGTGCCAGCAGCTTAGAAAGGGGCGCAGGGGGAGAGAACACTGAAGCTTTCTTT | CASSLERGAGGENTEAFF
TRBJ2-1 | once | TRBV7-2 | TRBD1 | TGTGCCAGCAGTAAGACAGGGACGCACAATGAGCAGTTCTTC | CASSKTGTHNEQFF
TRBJ2-7 | NA | TRBV11-2 | TRBD2 | TGTGCCAGCAGCTCATACACCAGGGACGGGACTAACGAGCAGTACTTC | CASSSYTRDGTNEQYF
TRBJ2-3 | NA | TRBV6-5 | NA | TGTGCCAGCGTTACTGGTAGAGATACGCAGTATTTT | CASVTGRDTQYF
TRBJ1-1 | NA | TRBV5-1 | NA | TGCGCCAGCAGCTTGTTGGGAGAGCGTACTGAAGCTTTCTTT | CASSLLGERTEAFF
TRBJ2-7 | NA | TRBV27 | NA | TGTGCCAGCAGCGCCCCGGCCTACGAGCAGTACTTC | CASSAPAYEQYF
TRBJ1-6 | NA | TRBV5-1 | TRBD1 | TGCGCCAGCAGGCAGACAGGGGATTCACCCCTCCACTTT | CASRQTGDSPLHF
TRBJ2-3 | NA | TRBV10-3 | TRBD1 | TGTGCCATCCGTCCCGGGACAGGGGAAGATACGCAGTATTTT | CAIRPGTGEDTQYF
TRBJ1-5 | NA | TRBV28 | TRBD1 | TGTGCCAGCAGTTTAGGACAGGGAATATGGAATCAGCCCCAGCATTTT | CASSLGQGIWNQPQHF
TRBJ2-1 | NA | TRBV4-2 | TRBD2 | TGTGCCAGCAGCCAAGCGGCTAGCGGAGGTAACTACAATGAGCAGTTCTTC | CASSQAASGGNYNEQFF
TRBJ2-2 | NA | TRBV14 | TRBD1 | TGTGCCAGCAGCCAAGTGACAGGGATGGGTACCGGGGAGCTGTTTTTT | CASSQVTGMGTGELFF
TRBJ2-5 | NA | TRBV6-2/TRBV6-3 | TRBD1 | TGTGCCAGCAGCCTGGGACAGGGGCAAGAGACCCAGTACTTC | CASSLGQGQETQYF
TRBJ1-1 | NA | TRBV6-5 | NA | TGTGCCAGCACCCGGCTTAATCTAGGACAGCATGAAGCTTTCTTT | CASTRLNLGQHEAFF
TRBJ2-1 | few | TRBV11-2 | NA | TGTGCCAGCAGCTTAGTGTCCAGGGACAATGAGCAGTTCTTC | CASSLVSRDNEQFF
TRBJ2-3 | once | TRBV30 | TRBD2 | TGTGCCTGGAGTCTCACTAGCGGGAGTGGAGATACGCAGTATTTT | CAWSLTSGSGDTQYF
TRBJ2-1 | NA | TRBV6-2/TRBV6-3 | TRBD2 | TGTGCCAGCAGTTCAGCTAGCGGGAGGGGCAATGAGCAGTTCTTC | CASSSASGRGNEQFF
TRBJ2-1 | NA | TRBV7-2 | TRBD1 | TGTGCCAGCAGCCGGGACAGGGCTGGCAATGAGCAGTTCTTC | CASSRDRAGNEQFF
TRBJ1-3 | once | TRBV28 | NA | TGTGCCAGCGGGTCAACAGGGAACCCTGGAAACACCATATATTTT | CASGSTGNPGNTIYF
TRBJ1-6 | NA | TRBV7-9 | NA | TGTGCCAGCAGCCGAAAGTTCGAGGCACCCCTCCACTTT | CASSRKFEAPLHF
TRBJ1-1 | NA | TRBV18 | NA | TGTGCCAGCTCACCGGGGAGGGACACTGAAGCTTTCTTT | CASSPGRDTEAFF
TRBJ2-7 | few | TRBV6-5 | NA | TGTGCCAGCAGTTACTCTTTCCGGGACTTCCCCTACGAGCAGTACTTC | CASSYSFRDFPYEQYF
TRBJ1-3 | NA | TRBV4-3 | NA | TGCGCCAGCAGCCAAGACAGAAACTCTGGAAACACCATATATTTT | CASSQDRNSGNTIYF
TRBJ2-1 | NA | TRBV6-5 | NA | TGTGCCAGCAGTTACTCGCGGGATACCTCCTACAATGAGCAGTTCTTC | CASSYSRDTSYNEQFF
TRBJ2-1 | NA | TRBV24-1 | TRBD2 | TGTGCCACCAGTGGACTAGCCCACAATGAGCAGTTCTTC | CATSGLAHNEQFF